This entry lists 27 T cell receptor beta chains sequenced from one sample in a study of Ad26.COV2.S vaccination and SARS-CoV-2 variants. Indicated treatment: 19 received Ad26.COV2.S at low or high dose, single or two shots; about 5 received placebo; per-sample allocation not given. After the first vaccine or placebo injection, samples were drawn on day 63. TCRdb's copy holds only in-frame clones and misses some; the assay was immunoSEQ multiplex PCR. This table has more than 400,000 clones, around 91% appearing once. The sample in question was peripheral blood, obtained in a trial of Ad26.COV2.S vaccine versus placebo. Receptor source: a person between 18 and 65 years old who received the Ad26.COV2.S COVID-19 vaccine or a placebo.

The CDR3 here is CASSYSDNYNEQFF. Here the CDR3 DNA reads TGTGCCAGCAGTTACTCGGACAACTACAATGAGCAGTTCTTC. The chain links TRBV6-5 to TRBJ2-1, with D maybe TRBD1 (5 bases). CDR3 length equals 14 residues. V was clipped by 0 bases and J by 3 bases, with 6 bases between them. Germline lookup yields CDR1 MNHEY and CDR2 SVGAGI.

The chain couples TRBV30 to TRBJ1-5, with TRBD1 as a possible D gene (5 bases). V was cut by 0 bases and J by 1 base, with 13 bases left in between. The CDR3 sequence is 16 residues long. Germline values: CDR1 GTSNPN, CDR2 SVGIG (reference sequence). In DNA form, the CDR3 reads TGTGCCTGGAGTGTACAAGGCAGGGCAAGCAATCAGCCCCAGCATTTT. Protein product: CAWSVQGRASNQPQHF.

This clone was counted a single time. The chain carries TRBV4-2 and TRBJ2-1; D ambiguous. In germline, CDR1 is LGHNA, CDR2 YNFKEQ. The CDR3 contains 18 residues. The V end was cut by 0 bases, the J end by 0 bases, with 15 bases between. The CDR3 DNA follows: TGTGCCAGCAGCCAAGATCCGGCAGCCTTTAGCTCCTACAATGAGCAGTTCTTC. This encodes CASSQDPAAFSSYNEQFF.

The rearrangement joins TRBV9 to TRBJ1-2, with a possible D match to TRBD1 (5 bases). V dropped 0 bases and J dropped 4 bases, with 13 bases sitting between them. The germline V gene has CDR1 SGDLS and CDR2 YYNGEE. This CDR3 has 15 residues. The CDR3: CASSVAEGAGYGYTF. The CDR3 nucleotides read TGTGCCAGCAGCGTAGCTGAAGGGGCGGGCTATGGCTACACCTTC. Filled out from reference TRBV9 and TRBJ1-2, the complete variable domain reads DSGVTQTPKHLITATGQRVTLRCSPRSGDLSVYWYQQSLDQGLQFLIQYYNGEERAKGNILERFSAQQFPDLHSELNLSSLELGDSALYFCASSVAEGAGYGYTFGSGTRLTVV.

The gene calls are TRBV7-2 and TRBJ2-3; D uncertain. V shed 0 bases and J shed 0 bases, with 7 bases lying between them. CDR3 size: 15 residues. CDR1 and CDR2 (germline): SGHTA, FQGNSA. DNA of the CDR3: TGTGCCAGCAGCTTAGCGGGTCCAAGCACAGATACGCAGTATTTT. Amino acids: CASSLAGPSTDTQYF.

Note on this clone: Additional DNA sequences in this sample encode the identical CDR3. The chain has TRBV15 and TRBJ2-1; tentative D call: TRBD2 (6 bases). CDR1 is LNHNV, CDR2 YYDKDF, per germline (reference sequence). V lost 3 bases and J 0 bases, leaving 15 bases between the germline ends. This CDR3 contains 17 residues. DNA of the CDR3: TGTGCCACCAGCAGTCCCCGGTTAGCGGACTCCTACAATGAGCAGTTCTTC. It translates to CATSSPRLADSYNEQFF.

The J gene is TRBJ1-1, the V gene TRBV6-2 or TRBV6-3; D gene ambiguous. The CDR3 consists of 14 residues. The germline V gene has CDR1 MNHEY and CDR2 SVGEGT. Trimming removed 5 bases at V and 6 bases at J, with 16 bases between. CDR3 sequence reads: CASSLLGGEAEAFF. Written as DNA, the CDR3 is TGTGCCAGCAGTCTACTGGGTGGGGAGGCTGAAGCTTTCTTT.

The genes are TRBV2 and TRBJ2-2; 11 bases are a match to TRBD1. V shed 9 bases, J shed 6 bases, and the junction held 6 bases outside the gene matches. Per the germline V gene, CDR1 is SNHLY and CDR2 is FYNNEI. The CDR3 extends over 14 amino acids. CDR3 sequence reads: CARGTGGNSGELFF. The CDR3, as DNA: TGTGCCAGAGGGACAGGGGGAAATTCCGGGGAGCTGTTTTTT.

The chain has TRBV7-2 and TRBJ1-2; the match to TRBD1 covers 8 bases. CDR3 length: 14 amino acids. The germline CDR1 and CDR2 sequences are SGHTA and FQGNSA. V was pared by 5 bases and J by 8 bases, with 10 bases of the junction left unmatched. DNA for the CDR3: TGTGCCAGCAGCGCACCAGGGGGCTTGGGAGGCTACACCTTC. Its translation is CASSAPGGLGGYTF.

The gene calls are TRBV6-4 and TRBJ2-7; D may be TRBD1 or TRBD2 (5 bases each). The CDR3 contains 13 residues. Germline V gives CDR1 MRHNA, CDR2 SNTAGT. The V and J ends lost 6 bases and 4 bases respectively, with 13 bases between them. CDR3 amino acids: CASSPGTGYEQYF. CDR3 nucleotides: TGTGCCAGCAGCCCCGGGACGGGATACGAGCAGTACTTC.

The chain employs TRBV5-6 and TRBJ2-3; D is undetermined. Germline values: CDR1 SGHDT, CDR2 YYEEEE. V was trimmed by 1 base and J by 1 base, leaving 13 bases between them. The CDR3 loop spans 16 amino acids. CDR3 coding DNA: TGTGCCAGCAGCTTGATCCATAACTCCGGCACAGATACGCAGTATTTT. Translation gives CASSLIHNSGTDTQYF.

The CDR3 nucleotides read TGTGCCAGCAGTTTCTCAGGTTATAGCAATCAGCCCCAGCATTTT. Protein product: CASSFSGYSNQPQHF. The J gene is TRBJ1-5, the V gene TRBV27; D gene uncertain. Trimming removed 3 bases at V and 0 bases at J, with 9 bases between. The germline V gene has CDR1 MNHEY and CDR2 SMNVEV (reference sequence). CDR3 size: 15 residues.

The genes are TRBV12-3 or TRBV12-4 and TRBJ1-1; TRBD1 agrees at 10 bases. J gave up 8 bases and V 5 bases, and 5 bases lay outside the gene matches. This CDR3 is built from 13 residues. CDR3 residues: CASSRQGAYEAFF. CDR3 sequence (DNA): TGTGCCAGCAGTAGACAGGGGGCGTACGAAGCTTTCTTT.

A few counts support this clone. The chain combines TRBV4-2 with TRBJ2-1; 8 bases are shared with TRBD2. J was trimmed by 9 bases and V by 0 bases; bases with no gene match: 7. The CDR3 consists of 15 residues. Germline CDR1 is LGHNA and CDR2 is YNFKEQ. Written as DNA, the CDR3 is TGTGCCAGCAGCCAAGAGGGCGGGAGGCCTTCTGAGCAGTTCTTC. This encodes CASSQEGGRPSEQFF.

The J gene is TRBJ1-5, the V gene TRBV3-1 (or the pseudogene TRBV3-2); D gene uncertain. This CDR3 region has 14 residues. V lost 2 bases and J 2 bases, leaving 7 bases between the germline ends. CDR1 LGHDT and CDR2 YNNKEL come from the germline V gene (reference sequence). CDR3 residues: CASSQFRGNQPQHF. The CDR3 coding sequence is TGTGCCAGCAGCCAATTTCGGGGCAATCAGCCCCAGCATTTT.

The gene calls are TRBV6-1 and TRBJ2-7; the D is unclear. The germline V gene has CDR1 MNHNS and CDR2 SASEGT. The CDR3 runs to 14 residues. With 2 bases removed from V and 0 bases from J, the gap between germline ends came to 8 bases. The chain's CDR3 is CASSERVLSYEQYF. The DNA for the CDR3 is TGTGCCAGCAGTGAAAGGGTACTCTCCTACGAGCAGTACTTC.

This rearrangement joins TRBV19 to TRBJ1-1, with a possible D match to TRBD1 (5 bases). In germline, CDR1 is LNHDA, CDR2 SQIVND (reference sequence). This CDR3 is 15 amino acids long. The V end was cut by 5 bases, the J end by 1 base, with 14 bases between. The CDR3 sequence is CASSGPGTANTEAFF. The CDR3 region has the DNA TGTGCCAGTAGTGGCCCCGGGACGGCGAACACTGAAGCTTTCTTT.

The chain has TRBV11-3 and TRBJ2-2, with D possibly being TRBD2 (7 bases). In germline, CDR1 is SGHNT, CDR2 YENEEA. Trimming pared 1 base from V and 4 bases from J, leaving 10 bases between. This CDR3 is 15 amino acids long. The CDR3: CASSLGGGTTGELFF. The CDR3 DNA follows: TGTGCCAGCAGCTTAGGGGGGGGCACCACCGGGGAGCTGTTTTTT.

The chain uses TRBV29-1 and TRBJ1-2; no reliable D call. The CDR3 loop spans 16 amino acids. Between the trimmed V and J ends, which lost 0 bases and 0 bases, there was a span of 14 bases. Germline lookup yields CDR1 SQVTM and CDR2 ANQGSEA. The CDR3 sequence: CSVEDRVAGANYGYTF. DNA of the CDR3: TGCAGCGTTGAAGATAGGGTGGCAGGAGCTAACTATGGCTACACCTTC.

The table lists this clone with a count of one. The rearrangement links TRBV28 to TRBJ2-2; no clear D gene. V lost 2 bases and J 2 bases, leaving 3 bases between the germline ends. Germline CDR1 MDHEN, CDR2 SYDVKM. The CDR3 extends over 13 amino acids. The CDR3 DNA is TGTGCCAGCAGTTTAGGTAACACCGGGGAGCTGTTTTTT. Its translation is CASSLGNTGELFF.

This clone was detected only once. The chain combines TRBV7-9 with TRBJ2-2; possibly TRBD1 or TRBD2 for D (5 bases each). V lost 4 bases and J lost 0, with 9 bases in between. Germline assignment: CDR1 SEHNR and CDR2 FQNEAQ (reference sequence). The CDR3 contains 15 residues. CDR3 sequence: CASSSGRSNTGELFF. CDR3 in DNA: TGTGCCAGCAGCTCGGGACGTTCGAACACCGGGGAGCTGTTTTTT.

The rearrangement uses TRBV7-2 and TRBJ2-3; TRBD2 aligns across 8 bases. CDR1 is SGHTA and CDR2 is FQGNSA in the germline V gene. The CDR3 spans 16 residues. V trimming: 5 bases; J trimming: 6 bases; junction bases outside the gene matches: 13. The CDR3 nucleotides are TGTGCCAGCAGCCCCCCGGCAGTGGCGGGGGGTGATACGCAGTATTTT. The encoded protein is CASSPPAVAGGDTQYF.

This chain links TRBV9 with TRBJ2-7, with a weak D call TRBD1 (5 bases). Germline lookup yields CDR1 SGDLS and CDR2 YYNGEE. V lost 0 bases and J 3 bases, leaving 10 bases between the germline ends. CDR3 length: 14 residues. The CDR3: CASSVAADSYEQYF. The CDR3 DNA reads TGTGCCAGCAGCGTAGCAGCCGACAGCTACGAGCAGTACTTC.

CDR3 sequence (DNA): TGTGCCAGCAGTTTAGGGCCTACCTACGAGCAGTACTTC. Its translation: CASSLGPTYEQYF. This chain links TRBV28 with TRBJ2-7; D call uncertain. The CDR3 runs to 13 residues. Germline values: CDR1 MDHEN, CDR2 SYDVKM. V lost 2 bases and J lost 2, with 7 bases in between.

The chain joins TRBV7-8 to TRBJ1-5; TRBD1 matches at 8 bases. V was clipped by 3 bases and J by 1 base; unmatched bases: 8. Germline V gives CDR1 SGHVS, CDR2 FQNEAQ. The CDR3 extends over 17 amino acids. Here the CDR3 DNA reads TGTGCCAGCAGCTTCTCCGTACAGGGGGGGAGCAATCAGCCCCAGCATTTT. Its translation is CASSFSVQGGSNQPQHF.

This CDR3 is CASSQGSTGLEKLFF. Here the CDR3 DNA reads TGTGCCAGCAGCCAAGGGTCCACAGGATTGGAAAAACTGTTTTTT. The chain is built from TRBV3-1 (or the pseudogene TRBV3-2) and TRBJ1-4; tentative D call: TRBD1 (5 bases). V lost 1 base and J lost 8, with 14 bases in between. There are 15 residues in the CDR3. Germline V CDR1 and CDR2: LGHDT, YNNKEL (reference sequence).

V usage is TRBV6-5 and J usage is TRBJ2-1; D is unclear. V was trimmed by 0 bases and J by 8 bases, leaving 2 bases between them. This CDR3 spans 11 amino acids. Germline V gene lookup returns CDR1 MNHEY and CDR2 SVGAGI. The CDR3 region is CASSYSDEQFF. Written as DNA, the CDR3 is TGTGCCAGCAGTTACTCGGATGAGCAGTTCTTC.